This T cell receptor beta chain was identified in a study of shared clonotypes between healthy human individuals. Study-wide results and caveats: Clonotypes shared by all four donors outscored non-shared clonotypes in generation probability. In general, naive subsets displayed greater estimated richness than memory subsets did. Shared clonotypes: 4.5% to 5% naive CD4, about 4% naive CD8, less than 2.5% memory CD4, approximately 0.41% memory CD8.

This clone has only one observation. Its specificity is unknown. Terminally differentiated effector memory CD45RA+ cells were excluded by CCR7 positive selection of CD45RO-negative cells. CDR3 length: 17 amino acids. V lost 6 bases, J lost 10 bases, and 18 bases stayed unmatched. Germline V gene lookup returns CDR1 MGHRA and CDR2 YSYEKL. Sequencing was performed with immunoSEQ multiplex PCR; in TCRdb, only in-frame clones are kept and a portion is missing. This repertoire shows 800,000 to 950,000 clones, 96% found once; its top ten account for around 0.21%. The sequenced material came from naive CD8+ T cells sorted from blood. This TCR was recovered from a man aged 25-45 years in good health. The genes are TRBV4-1 and TRBJ2-1; TRBD1 aligns across 10 bases. The CDR3 loop reads CASSYVPGQGLQREQFF. CDR3 sequence (DNA): TGCGCCAGCAGTTATGTCCCGGGACAGGGGTTACAAAGGGAGCAGTTCTTC.